Presented here are 2 T cell receptor beta chains from one specimen sequenced in a study of beta chain features in type 1 diabetes (dated by TCRdb to the late 2010s). Library preparation was by the immunoSEQ multiplex PCR assay. The High Capacity cDNA Reverse Transcription Kit was used to reverse transcribe all of the isolated RNA, meaning that expressed TCRB transcripts were what got sequenced. Held by TCRdb, this immuneACCESS table contains in-frame sequences only and omits some clones. Under half of the omission traces to an unresolved V gene where checked; the cause of the rest is unknown. This sample lists fewer than 400,000 clones; roughly 8% were detected once. The ten largest clones represent roughly 0.44% of the sample. Sequenced input: central memory CD4+ T cells from blood. The receptor set was obtained from a woman between 18 and 30 years old in good health.

The chain is built from TRBV28 and TRBJ1-3; D ambiguous. Trimming pared 3 bases from V and 0 bases from J, leaving 6 bases between. The length of the CDR3 is 14 residues. Germline V CDR1 and CDR2: MDHEN, SYDVKM. The CDR3 region is CASSFINSGNTIYF. The CDR3 bases are TGTGCCAGCAGTTTTATTAACTCTGGAAACACCATATATTTT.

The rearrangement uses TRBV18 and TRBJ2-6; no firm D call. The CDR3 is 16 amino acids. V shed 3 bases and J shed 2 bases, with 11 bases lying between them. The germline V gene has CDR1 KGHSH and CDR2 LQKENI. This chain's CDR3 is CASSPSRATGANVLTF. The CDR3 DNA reads as TGTGCCAGCTCACCCTCCAGAGCAACTGGGGCCAACGTCCTGACTTTC.